This TCR beta chain was identified during a study of blood T cell repertoires in COVID-19. Study in general: PBMCs, B-cell-depleted T cells, or T cells were the source of the cDNA or gDNA that made up the material.

Germline V gene lookup returns CDR1 SGHRS and CDR2 YFSETQ. The CDR3 is 13 amino acids. The V end was cut by 4 bases, the J end by 4 bases, with 11 bases between. In the authors' methods: Estimation of nucleated cell counts relied on the amplification of reference gene primers. The data were produced by immunoSEQ multiplex PCR, yet TCRdb's version contains in-frame clones alone and is incomplete. The V and J calls and the clone size are those of that table, but D and trimming were determined from the DNA. The data contain hundreds of thousands of clones, around 89% of them singletons. Specimen: peripheral blood. The chain combines TRBV5-1 with TRBJ1-1; D perhaps matches TRBD1 (6 bases). The receptor's source is a woman aged 18-29 years with acute or convalescent COVID-19. CDR3 loop: CASSRVGGTEAFF. The CDR3 bases are TGCGCCAGCAGCCGGGTAGGGGGCACTGAAGCTTTCTTT.